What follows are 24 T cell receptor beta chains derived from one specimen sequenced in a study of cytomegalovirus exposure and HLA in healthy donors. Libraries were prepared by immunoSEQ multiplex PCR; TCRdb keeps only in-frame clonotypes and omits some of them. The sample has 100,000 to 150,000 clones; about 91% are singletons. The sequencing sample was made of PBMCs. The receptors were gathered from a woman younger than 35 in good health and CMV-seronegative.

CDR3 sequence: CASSERGGRGGSNQPQHF. In DNA, the CDR3 is TGTGCCAGCAGTGAACGGGGCGGGAGGGGTGGTAGCAATCAGCCCCAGCATTTT. J is TRBJ1-5 and V is TRBV6-1, with D perhaps TRBD1 (5 bases). From germline, CDR1 is MNHNS and CDR2 SASEGT. This CDR3 has 18 amino acids. Trimming removed 2 bases from V and 0 bases from J, with 17 bases in between.

The CDR3 DNA sequence: TGTGCCATCAGTGAGTTACAGGGGTCTGGAAACACCATATATTTT. It translates to CAISELQGSGNTIYF. The chain employs TRBV10-3 and TRBJ1-3; the match to TRBD1 covers 7 bases. J was trimmed by 1 base and V by 1 base; bases with no gene match: 1. Germline V CDR1 and CDR2: ENHRY, SYGVKD. CDR3 length: 15 residues.

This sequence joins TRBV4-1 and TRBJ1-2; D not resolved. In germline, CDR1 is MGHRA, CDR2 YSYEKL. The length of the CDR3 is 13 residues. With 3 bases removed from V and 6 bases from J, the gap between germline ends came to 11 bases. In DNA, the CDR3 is TGCGCCAGCAGCCAGGAAGCGTCGAATGGCTACACCTTC. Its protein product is CASSQEASNGYTF.

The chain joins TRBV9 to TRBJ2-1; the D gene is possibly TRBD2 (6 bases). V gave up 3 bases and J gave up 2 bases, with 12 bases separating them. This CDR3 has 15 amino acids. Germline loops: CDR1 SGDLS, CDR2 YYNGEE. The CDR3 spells CASSAEGRPYNEQFF. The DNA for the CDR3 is TGTGCCAGCAGCGCGGAGGGTCGGCCCTACAATGAGCAGTTCTTC.

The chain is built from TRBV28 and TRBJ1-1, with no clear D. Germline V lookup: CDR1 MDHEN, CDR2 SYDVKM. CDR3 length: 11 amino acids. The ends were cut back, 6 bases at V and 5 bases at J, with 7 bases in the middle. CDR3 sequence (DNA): TGTGCCAGCAGCAGAGGGACTGAAGCTTTCTTT. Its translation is CASSRGTEAFF.

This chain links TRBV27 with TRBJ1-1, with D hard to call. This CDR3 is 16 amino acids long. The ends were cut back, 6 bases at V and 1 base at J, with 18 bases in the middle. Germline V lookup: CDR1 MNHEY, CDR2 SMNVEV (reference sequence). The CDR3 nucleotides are TGTGCCAGCAGCACCTTAGGTGGGCCTCAGAACACTGAAGCTTTCTTT. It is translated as CASSTLGGPQNTEAFF.

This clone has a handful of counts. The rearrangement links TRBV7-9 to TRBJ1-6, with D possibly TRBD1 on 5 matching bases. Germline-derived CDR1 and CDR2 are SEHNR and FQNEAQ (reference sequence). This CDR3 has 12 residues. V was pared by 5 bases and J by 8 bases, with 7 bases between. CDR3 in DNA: TGTGCCAGCAGCCGGGGGGATTCACCCCTCCACTTT. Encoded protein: CASSRGDSPLHF.

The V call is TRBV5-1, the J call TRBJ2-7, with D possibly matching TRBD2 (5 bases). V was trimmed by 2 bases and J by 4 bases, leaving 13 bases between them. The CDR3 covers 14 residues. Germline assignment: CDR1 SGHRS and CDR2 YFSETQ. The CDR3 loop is CASSLASGLYEQYF. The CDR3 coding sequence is TGCGCCAGCAGCTTAGCATCGGGGTTATACGAGCAGTACTTC.

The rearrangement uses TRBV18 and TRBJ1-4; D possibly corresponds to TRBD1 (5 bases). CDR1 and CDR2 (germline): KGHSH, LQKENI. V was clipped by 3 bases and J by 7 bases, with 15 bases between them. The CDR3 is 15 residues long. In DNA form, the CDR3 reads TGTGCCAGCTCACCCTCCGGGACCGGGGGTGAAAAACTGTTTTTT. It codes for CASSPSGTGGEKLFF. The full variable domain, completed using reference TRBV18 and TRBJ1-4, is NAGVMQNPRHLVRRRGQEARLRCSPMKGHSHVYWYRQLPEEGLKFMVYLQKENIIDESGMPKERFSAEFPKEGPSILRIQQVVRGDSAAYFCASSPSGTGGEKLFFGSGTQLSVL.

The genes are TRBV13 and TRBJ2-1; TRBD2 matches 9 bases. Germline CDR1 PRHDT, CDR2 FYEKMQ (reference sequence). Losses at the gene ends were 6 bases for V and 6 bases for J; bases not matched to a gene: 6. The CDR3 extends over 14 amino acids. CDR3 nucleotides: TGTGCCAGCAGGCGCGGGGGGGCCGGCAATGAGCAGTTCTTC. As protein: CASRRGGAGNEQFF.

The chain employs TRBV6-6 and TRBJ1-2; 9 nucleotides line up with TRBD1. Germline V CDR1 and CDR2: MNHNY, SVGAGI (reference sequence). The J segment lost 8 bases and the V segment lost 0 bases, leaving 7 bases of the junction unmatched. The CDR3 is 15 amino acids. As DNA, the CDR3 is TGTGCCAGCAGTTACTCGCTGGACAGGGGCGTCGGCTACACCTTC. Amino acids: CASSYSLDRGVGYTF.

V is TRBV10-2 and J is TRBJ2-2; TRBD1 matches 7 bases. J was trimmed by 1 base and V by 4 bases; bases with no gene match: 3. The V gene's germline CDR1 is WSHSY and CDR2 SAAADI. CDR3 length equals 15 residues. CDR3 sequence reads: CASSVGQRNTGELFF. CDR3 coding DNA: TGCGCCAGCAGTGTGGGACAGAGGAACACCGGGGAGCTGTTTTTT.

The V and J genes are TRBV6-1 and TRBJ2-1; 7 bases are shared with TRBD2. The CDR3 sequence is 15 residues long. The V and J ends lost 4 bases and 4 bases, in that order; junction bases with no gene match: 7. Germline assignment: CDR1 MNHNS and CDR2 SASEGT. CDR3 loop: CASSGWGGVYNEQFF. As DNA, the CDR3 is TGTGCCAGCAGTGGGTGGGGAGGGGTATACAATGAGCAGTTCTTC.

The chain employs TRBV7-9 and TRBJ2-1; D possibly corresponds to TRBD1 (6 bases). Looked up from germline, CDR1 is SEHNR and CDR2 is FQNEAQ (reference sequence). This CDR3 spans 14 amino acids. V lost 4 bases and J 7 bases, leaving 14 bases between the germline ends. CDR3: CASSSGVTANEQFF. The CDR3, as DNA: TGTGCCAGCAGCTCAGGGGTAACTGCTAATGAGCAGTTCTTC.

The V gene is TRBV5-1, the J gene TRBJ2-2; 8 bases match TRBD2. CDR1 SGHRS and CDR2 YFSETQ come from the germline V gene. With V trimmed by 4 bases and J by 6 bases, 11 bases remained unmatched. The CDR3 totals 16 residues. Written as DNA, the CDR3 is TGCGCCAGCAGCCTAGCCCGGGGGGGTAGCGCCGGGGAGCTGTTTTTT. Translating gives CASSLARGGSAGELFF.

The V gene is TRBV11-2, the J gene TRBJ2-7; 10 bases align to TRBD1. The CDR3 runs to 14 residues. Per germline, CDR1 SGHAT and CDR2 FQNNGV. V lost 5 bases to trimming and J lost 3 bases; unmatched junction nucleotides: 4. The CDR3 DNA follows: TGTGCCAGCAGCCCCTGGACAGGGGGCTACGAGCAGTACTTC. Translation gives CASSPWTGGYEQYF.

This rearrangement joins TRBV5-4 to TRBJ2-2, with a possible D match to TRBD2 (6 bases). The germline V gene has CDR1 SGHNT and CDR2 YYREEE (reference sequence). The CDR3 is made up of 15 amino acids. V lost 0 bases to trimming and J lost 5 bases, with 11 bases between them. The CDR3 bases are TGTGCCAGCAGCTTGGGCGGGGCGGGGACCGGGGAGCTGTTTTTT. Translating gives CASSLGGAGTGELFF. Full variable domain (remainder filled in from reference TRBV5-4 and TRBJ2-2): ETGVTQSPTHLIKTRGQQVTLRCSSQSGHNTVSWYQQALGQGPQFIFQYYREEENGRGNFPPRFSGLQFPNYSSELNVNALELDDSALYLCASSLGGAGTGELFFGEGSRLTVL.

The CDR3 DNA reads as TGCGCCAGCAGCCAAGACCAAAGCGGGGCCGACCGTAATACGCAGTATTTT. Translating gives CASSQDQSGADRNTQYF. The V gene is TRBV4-1, the J gene TRBJ2-3, with 7 bases matching TRBD2. Unmatched junction bases numbered 13, after V lost 0 bases and J lost 7 bases. This CDR3 is built from 17 residues. Germline CDR1 and CDR2: MGHRA and YSYEKL.

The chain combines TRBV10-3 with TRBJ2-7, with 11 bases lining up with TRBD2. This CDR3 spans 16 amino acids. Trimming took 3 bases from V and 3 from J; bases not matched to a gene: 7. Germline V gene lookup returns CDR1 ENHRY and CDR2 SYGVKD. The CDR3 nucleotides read TGTGCCATCAGTGAAACCCCTAGCGGGGGGAGCTACGAGCAGTACTTC. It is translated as CAISETPSGGSYEQYF.

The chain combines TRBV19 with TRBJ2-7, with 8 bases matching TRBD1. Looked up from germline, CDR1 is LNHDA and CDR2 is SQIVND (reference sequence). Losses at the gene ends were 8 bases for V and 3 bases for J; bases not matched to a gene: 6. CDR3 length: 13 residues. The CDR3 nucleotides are TGTGCCAGTCAAGGTGGACAGGGCTACGAGCAGTACTTC. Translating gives CASQGGQGYEQYF.

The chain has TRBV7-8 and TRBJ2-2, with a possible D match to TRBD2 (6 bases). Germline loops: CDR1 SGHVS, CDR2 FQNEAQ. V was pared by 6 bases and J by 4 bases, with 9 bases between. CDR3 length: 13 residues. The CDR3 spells CASSLGGTGELFF. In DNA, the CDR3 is TGTGCCAGCAGTCTGGGGGGCACCGGGGAGCTGTTTTTT.

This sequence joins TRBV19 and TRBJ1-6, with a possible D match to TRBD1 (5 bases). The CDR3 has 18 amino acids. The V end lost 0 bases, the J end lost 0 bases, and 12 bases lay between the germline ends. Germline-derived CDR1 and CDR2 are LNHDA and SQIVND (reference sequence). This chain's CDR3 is CASSIENRRSSYNSPLHF. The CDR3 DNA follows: TGTGCCAGTAGTATAGAGAACAGGCGGAGCTCCTATAATTCACCCCTCCACTTT.

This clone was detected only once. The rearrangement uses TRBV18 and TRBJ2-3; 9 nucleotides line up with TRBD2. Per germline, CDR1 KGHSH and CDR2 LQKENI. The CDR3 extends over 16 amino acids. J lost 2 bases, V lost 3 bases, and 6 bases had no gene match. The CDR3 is CASSPSGGFITDTQYF. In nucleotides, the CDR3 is TGTGCCAGCTCACCTAGCGGGGGATTTATCACAGATACGCAGTATTTT.

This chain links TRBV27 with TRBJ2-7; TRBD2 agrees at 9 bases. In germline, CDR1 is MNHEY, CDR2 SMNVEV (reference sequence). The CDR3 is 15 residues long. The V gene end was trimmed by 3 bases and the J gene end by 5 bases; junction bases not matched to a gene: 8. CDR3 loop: CASSFSSGGNNEQYF. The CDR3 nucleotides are TGTGCCAGCAGTTTTAGTAGCGGGGGTAACAACGAGCAGTACTTC.